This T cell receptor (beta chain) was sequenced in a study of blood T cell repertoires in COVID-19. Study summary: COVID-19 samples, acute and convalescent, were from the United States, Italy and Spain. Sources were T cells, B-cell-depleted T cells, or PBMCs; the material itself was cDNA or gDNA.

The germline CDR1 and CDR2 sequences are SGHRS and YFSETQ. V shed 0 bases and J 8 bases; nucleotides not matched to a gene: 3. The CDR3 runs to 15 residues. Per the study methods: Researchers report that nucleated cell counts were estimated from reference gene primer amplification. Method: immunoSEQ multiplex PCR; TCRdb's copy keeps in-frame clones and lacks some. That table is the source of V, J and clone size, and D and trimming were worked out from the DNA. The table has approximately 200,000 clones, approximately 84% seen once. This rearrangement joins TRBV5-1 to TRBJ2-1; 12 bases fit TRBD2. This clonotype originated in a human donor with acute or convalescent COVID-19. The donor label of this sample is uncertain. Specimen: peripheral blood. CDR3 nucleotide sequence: TGCGCCAGCAGCTTGGACCCTAGCGGGAGGGATGAGCAGTTCTTC. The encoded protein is CASSLDPSGRDEQFF. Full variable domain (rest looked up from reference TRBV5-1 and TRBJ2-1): KAGVTQTPRYLIKTRGQQVTLSCSPISGHRSVSWYQQTPGQGLQFLFEYFSETQRNKGNFPGRFSGRQFSNSRSEMNVSTLELGDSALYLCASSLDPSGRDEQFFGPGTRLTVL.